The following is a T cell receptor beta chain sequence with its context. This record comes from a study of blood T cell repertoires in COVID-19. Whole-study context: Italy, Spain and the United States were the sources of the convalescent and acute COVID-19 samples. T cells, B-cell-depleted T cells, or PBMCs supplied cDNA or gDNA.

With 9 bases clipped from V and 10 bases from J, the junction kept 9 bases outside the gene matches. CDR3 size: 13 residues. Germline assignment: CDR1 MDHEN and CDR2 SYDVKM. As handled by the study authors: Counts of nucleated cells, estimated from reference gene primer amplification, were obtained. Assay used: immunoSEQ multiplex PCR; TCRdb lists only in-frame clones, some missing. The V and J calls and clone size come from that table; D and trimming were worked out from the DNA. The sample lists some 100,000 clones, about 88% occurring once. Sequencing used peripheral blood. The V gene is TRBV28, the J gene TRBJ1-6; 7 nucleotides line up with TRBD1. The clonotype was recovered from a woman older than 75 with active COVID-19. Here the CDR3 reads CASSRQGGSPLHF. The CDR3 DNA sequence: TGTGCCAGTAGCAGACAGGGCGGATCACCCCTCCACTTT. Looking up the rest from reference TRBV28 and TRBJ1-6 gives the full variable domain: DVKVTQSSRYLVKRTGEKVFLECVQDMDHENMFWYRQDPGLGLRLIYFSYDVKMKEKGDIPEGYSVSREKKERFSLILESASTNQTSMYLCASSRQGGSPLHFGNGTRLTVT.